The 20 T cell receptor beta chains listed next were all sequenced from one sample in a study of blood T cell repertoires in COVID-19. Profiled with immunoSEQ multiplex PCR; TCRdb holds only in-frame clones, not every one. The sample records under 300,000 clones, 86% being singletons. Sequenced material: peripheral blood. All receptors derive from a young man who had recovered from COVID-19.

The chain recombines TRBV5-1 with TRBJ1-2; TRBD1 is a possible D gene (6 bases). The CDR3 has 13 residues. Deletions cut 2 bases from V and 8 bases from J, with 13 bases between. Germline lookup yields CDR1 SGHRS and CDR2 YFSETQ. CDR3 in DNA: TGCGCCAGCAGCTTCGGGCAGGGGAACGGCTACACCTTC. Amino acids: CASSFGQGNGYTF.

V gene TRBV7-2 combines with J gene TRBJ2-5; TRBD2 agrees at 10 bases. Germline V gene sequence: CDR1 SGHTA, CDR2 FQGNSA. V was pared by 4 bases and J by 1 base, with 6 bases of the junction left unmatched. The CDR3 has 16 amino acids. CDR3 in DNA: TGTGCCAGCAGCTCTCACTTAGCGGGGGGCCAAGAGACCCAGTACTTC. Amino acids: CASSSHLAGGQETQYF.

This clone showed up many times. The rearrangement uses TRBV19 and TRBJ1-1; a possible D gene is TRBD1 (5 bases). CDR3 length equals 14 residues. V was pared by 6 bases and J by 3 bases, with 14 bases between. Per the germline V gene, CDR1 is LNHDA and CDR2 is SQIVND (reference sequence). This CDR3 reads CASSGTRQYTEAFF. CDR3 in DNA: TGTGCCAGTAGCGGCACCCGACAGTACACTGAAGCTTTCTTT.

The V and J genes are TRBV11-2 and TRBJ2-5; D unclear. There are 14 residues in the CDR3. Deletions cut 0 bases from V and 2 bases from J, with 7 bases between. The V gene's germline CDR1 is SGHAT and CDR2 FQNNGV. The CDR3 DNA sequence: TGTGCCAGCAGCTTAGATGAGAATCAAGAGACCCAGTACTTC. Translating gives CASSLDENQETQYF.

J is TRBJ2-5 and V is TRBV5-4; perhaps TRBD1 as D (5 bases). Germline values: CDR1 SGHNT, CDR2 YYREEE (reference sequence). V was trimmed by 3 bases and J by 0 bases, leaving 21 bases between them. This CDR3 has 18 residues. The CDR3 region is CASSSPLSGNRYQETQYF. CDR3 in DNA: TGTGCCAGCAGCTCGCCCCTCTCAGGGAATAGGTACCAAGAGACCCAGTACTTC.

The chain recombines TRBV9 with TRBJ2-2; TRBD1 matches at 11 bases. Per the germline V gene, CDR1 is SGDLS and CDR2 is YYNGEE. V lost 4 bases and J lost 6; bases outside the gene matches: 8. The CDR3 has 16 residues. Here the CDR3 reads CASSPRPGQGAGELFF. CDR3 coding DNA: TGTGCCAGCAGCCCCCGCCCGGGACAGGGGGCCGGGGAGCTGTTTTTT.

About this clone: One junction end does not reproduce the germline sequence, and a read error may be involved. The rearrangement links TRBV3-1 (or the pseudogene TRBV3-2) to TRBJ1-2; a weak D match, TRBD1 (6 bases). CDR3 length equals 14 residues. Germline V gene sequence: CDR1 LGHDT, CDR2 YNNKEL (reference sequence). The CDR3 region has the DNA TGTGCCAGCAGCCAGGGGGGGCCGAGGGATGTTATCGCCTTC. Protein: CASSQGGPRDVIAF.

This rearrangement joins TRBV7-9 to TRBJ1-2; 11 bases agree with TRBD1. Germline CDR1 and CDR2: SEHNR and FQNEAQ (reference sequence). Trimming at V came to 1 base and at J to 13 bases, leaving 5 bases not matched to a gene. The CDR3 has 13 amino acids. The CDR3 DNA reads TGTGCCAGCAGCTTAGGGACAGGGGGCGAGCCCACCTTC. Translated: CASSLGTGGEPTF.

V is TRBV4-1 and J is TRBJ2-5; D is possibly TRBD2 (5 bases). The ends were cut back, 0 bases at V and 8 bases at J, with 16 bases in the middle. CDR3 length equals 15 residues. Germline values: CDR1 MGHRA, CDR2 YSYEKL. CDR3 DNA sequence: TGCGCCAGCAGCCAAGATCCCCAGGAGGATGTCACCCAGTACTTC. It specifies CASSQDPQEDVTQYF.

This chain joins TRBV10-3 and TRBJ2-3; D perhaps matches TRBD1 (6 bases). The germline V gene has CDR1 ENHRY and CDR2 SYGVKD. V dropped 0 bases and J dropped 7 bases, with 14 bases sitting between them. This CDR3 contains 15 residues. The CDR3 region has the DNA TGTGCCATCAGTGAGTCGATTCGAGGGGGTTATACGCAGTATTTT. It codes for CAISESIRGGYTQYF.

V and J are TRBV5-5 and TRBJ2-5; 7 nucleotides match TRBD1. Germline CDR1 SGHKS, CDR2 YYEKEE (reference sequence). V lost 0 bases, J lost 5 bases, and 4 bases stayed unmatched. CDR3 size: 14 residues. In DNA, the CDR3 is TGTGCCAGCAGCTTGGACAGGGGTGGGGAGACCCAGTACTTC. This encodes CASSLDRGGETQYF.

This rearrangement joins TRBV5-4 to TRBJ2-1, with 11 bases fitting TRBD1. CDR3 length: 15 residues. Losses at the gene ends were 4 bases for V and 4 bases for J; bases not matched to a gene: 4. Germline V lookup: CDR1 SGHNT, CDR2 YYREEE (reference sequence). CDR3 loop: CASSMDRGLYNEQFF. DNA of the CDR3: TGTGCCAGCAGCATGGACAGGGGGCTGTACAATGAGCAGTTCTTC.

J is TRBJ2-2 and V is TRBV6-5; TRBD1 matches at 7 bases. Per the germline V gene, CDR1 is MNHEY and CDR2 is SVGAGI. The CDR3 contains 15 residues. Losses at the gene ends were 7 bases for V and 1 base for J; bases not matched to a gene: 6. Here the CDR3 DNA reads TGTGCCAGCACCCAGGGACAGCTGAACACCGGGGAGCTGTTTTTT. Translated, it gives CASTQGQLNTGELFF.

This chain uses TRBV5-6 with TRBJ1-3; maybe TRBD1 (5 bases). Germline CDR1 SGHDT, CDR2 YYEEEE. V was trimmed by 2 bases and J by 0 bases, leaving 18 bases between them. The CDR3 is 18 amino acids. CDR3 nucleotide sequence: TGTGCCAGCAGCTTAATTAGTGGGGCCGCGAGCTCTGGAAACACCATATATTTT. Translation: CASSLISGAASSGNTIYF.

The rearrangement joins TRBV10-1 to TRBJ2-7, with 8 nucleotides matching TRBD2. The germline V gene encodes CDR1 WNHNN and CDR2 SYGVQD (reference sequence). Trimming took 6 bases from V and 5 from J; bases not matched to a gene: 6. There are 13 residues in the CDR3. The CDR3 nucleotides are TGCGCCAGCAGCCCCGGGGGGGCGGACGAGCAGTACTTC. Its protein product is CASSPGGADEQYF.

This chain's CDR3 is CASSLLGQAYEQYF. Here the CDR3 DNA reads TGCGCCAGCAGCTTGTTGGGACAGGCCTACGAGCAGTACTTC. This chain uses TRBV5-1 with TRBJ2-7; 8 positions match TRBD1. Germline V gives CDR1 SGHRS, CDR2 YFSETQ. The trim removed 1 base at V and 2 bases at J, leaving 2 bases unmatched. This CDR3 spans 14 amino acids. The variable domain in full, completed from reference TRBV5-1 and TRBJ2-7, reads KAGVTQTPRYLIKTRGQQVTLSCSPISGHRSVSWYQQTPGQGLQFLFEYFSETQRNKGNFPGRFSGRQFSNSRSEMNVSTLELGDSALYLCASSLLGQAYEQYFGPGTRLTVT.

The genes are TRBV5-6 and TRBJ2-7; no clear D gene. V was trimmed by 6 bases and J by 5 bases, leaving 9 bases between them. Germline loops: CDR1 SGHDT, CDR2 YYEEEE. This CDR3 has 11 amino acids. The CDR3 here is CASTLLDEQYF. For the CDR3, the DNA is TGTGCCAGCACCCTTCTCGACGAGCAGTACTTC.

The chain joins TRBV7-9 to TRBJ1-1; no firm D call. V was cut by 4 bases and J by 1 base, with 10 bases left in between. The length of the CDR3 is 14 residues. Germline CDR1 reads SEHNR; CDR2 reads FQNEAQ (reference sequence). The CDR3 DNA follows: TGTGCCAGCAGCTCCCCTACTCGGAACACTGAAGCTTTCTTT. Amino acid sequence: CASSSPTRNTEAFF.

A single count supports this clone. V gene TRBV18 combines with J gene TRBJ1-5; TRBD1 matches at 10 bases. This CDR3 has 18 residues. Germline values: CDR1 KGHSH, CDR2 LQKENI. V was pared by 5 bases and J by 4 bases, with 14 bases of the junction left unmatched. DNA of the CDR3: TGTGCCAGCTCATATACACAGGGGACAGGGGTCATAAATCAGCCCCAGCATTTT. Residues: CASSYTQGTGVINQPQHF.

This clone showed up just once. The chain recombines TRBV3-1 (or the pseudogene TRBV3-2) with TRBJ2-2; TRBD1 might be the D (5 bases). Germline CDR1 LGHDT, CDR2 YNNKEL (reference sequence). The CDR3 has 16 amino acids. The V end lost 7 bases, the J end lost 7 bases, and 22 bases lay between the germline ends. This chain's CDR3 is CASNCTQTARIGELFF. The DNA for the CDR3 is TGTGCCAGCAACTGTACCCAGACAGCGAGGATCGGGGAGCTGTTTTTT.